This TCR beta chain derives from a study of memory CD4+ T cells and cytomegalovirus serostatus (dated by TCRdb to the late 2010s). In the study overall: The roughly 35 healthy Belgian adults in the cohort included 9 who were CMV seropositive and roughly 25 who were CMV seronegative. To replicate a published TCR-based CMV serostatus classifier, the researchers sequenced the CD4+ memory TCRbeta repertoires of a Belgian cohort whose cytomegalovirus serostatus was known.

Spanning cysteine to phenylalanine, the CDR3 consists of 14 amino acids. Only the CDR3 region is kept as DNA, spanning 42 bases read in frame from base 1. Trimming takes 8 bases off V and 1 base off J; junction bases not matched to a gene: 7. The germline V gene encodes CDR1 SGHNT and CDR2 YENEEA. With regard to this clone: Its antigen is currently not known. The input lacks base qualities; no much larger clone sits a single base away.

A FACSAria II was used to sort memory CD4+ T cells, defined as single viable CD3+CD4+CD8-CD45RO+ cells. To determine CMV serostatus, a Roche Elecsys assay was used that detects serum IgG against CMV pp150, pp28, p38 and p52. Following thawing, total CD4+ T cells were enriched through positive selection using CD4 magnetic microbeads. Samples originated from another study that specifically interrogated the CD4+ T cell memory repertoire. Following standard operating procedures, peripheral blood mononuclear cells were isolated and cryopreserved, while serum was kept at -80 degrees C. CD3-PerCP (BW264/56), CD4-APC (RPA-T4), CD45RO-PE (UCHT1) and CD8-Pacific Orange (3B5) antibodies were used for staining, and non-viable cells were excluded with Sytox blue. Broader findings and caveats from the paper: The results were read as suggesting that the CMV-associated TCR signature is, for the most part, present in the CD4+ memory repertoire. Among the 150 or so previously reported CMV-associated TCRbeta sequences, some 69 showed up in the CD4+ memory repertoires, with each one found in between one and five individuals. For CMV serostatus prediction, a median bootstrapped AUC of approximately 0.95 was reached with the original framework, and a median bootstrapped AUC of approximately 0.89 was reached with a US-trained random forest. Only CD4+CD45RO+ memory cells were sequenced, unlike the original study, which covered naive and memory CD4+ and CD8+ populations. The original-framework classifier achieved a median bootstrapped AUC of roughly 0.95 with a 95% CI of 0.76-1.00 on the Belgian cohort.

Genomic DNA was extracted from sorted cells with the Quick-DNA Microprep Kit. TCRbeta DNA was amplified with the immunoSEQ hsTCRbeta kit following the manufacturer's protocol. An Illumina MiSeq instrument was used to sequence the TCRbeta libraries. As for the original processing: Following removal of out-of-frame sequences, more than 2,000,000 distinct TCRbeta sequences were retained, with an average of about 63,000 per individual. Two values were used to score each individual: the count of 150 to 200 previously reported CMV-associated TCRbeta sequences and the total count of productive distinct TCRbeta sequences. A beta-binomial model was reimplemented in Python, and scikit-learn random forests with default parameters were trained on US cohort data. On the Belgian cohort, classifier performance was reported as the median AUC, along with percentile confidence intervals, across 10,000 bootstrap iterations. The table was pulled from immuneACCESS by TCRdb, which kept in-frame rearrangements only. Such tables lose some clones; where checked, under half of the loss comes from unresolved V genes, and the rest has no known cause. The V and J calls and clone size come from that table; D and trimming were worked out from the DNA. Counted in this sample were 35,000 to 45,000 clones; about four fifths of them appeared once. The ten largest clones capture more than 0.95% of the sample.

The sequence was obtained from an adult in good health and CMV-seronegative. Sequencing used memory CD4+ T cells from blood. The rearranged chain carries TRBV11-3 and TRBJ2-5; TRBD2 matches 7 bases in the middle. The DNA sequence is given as TGTGCCAGCTCCTTGGGGGGGGTCCAAGAGACCCAGTACTTC. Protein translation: CASSLGGVQETQYF. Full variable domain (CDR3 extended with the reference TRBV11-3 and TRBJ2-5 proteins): EAGVVQSPRYKIIEKKQPVAFWCNPISGHNTLYWYLQNLGQGPELLIRYENEEAVDDSQLPKDRFSAERLKGVDSTLKIQPAELGDSAVYLCASSLGGVQETQYFGPGTRLLVL.